These 3 T cell receptor beta chains were sequenced from one sample in a study of OX40 agonist ivuxolimab in advanced cancers. This table comes from immunoSEQ multiplex PCR, and its TCRdb copy is limited to in-frame clones, with some not included. The repertoire has approximately 58,000 clones, about 87% of them found once; the top ten carry about 3%. This specimen was CD4+ or CD8+ T cells sorted from blood, taken in a trial of the OX40 agonist ivuxolimab. The receptor source for this set is an adult with an advanced solid tumor such as melanoma, head and neck, liver or kidney cancer.

The V call is TRBV19, the J call TRBJ2-5, with a possible D match to TRBD2 (7 bases). The J call could be wrong; TRBJ2-7 is a better fit for the DNA end. Looked up from germline, CDR1 is LNHDA and CDR2 is SQIVND (reference sequence). The CDR3 consists of 14 residues. The CDR3 is CASSIREGDYEQYF. In DNA, the CDR3 is TGTGCCAGTAGTATAAGGGAGGGGGACTACGAGCAGTACTTC.

The chain links TRBV6-6 to TRBJ2-7; no reliable D call. V shed 6 bases and J shed 7 bases, with 13 bases lying between them. The CDR3 has 12 residues. The germline CDR1 and CDR2 sequences are MNHNY and SVGAGI (reference sequence). The CDR3 loop is CASSTDWDEQYF. The DNA for the CDR3 is TGTGCCAGCAGCACCGATTGGGATGAGCAGTACTTC.

The rearrangement links TRBV5-1 to TRBJ1-1; 7 bases align to TRBD1. Germline CDR1 SGHRS, CDR2 YFSETQ. With V trimmed by 7 bases and J by 5 bases, 8 bases remained unmatched. The CDR3 length is 13 residues. DNA for the CDR3: TGCGCCAGCCGGAGACAGGGAGCTACTGAAGCTTTCTTT. Translated: CASRRQGATEAFF.